Below, 30 T cell receptor beta chains from the same sample are listed, as sequenced in a study of technical replicates of blood from several donors. TCRdb keeps only in-frame clones here, not all; method: immunoSEQ multiplex PCR. The table has around 97,000 clones, roughly 95% seen once. Sequencing was carried out using T cells isolated from PBMCs. Receptors were obtained from a human donor in good health.

This chain connects TRBV28 to TRBJ1-5; the match to TRBD1 covers 7 bases. J was trimmed by 7 bases and V by 5 bases; bases with no gene match: 5. CDR1 MDHEN and CDR2 SYDVKM come from the germline V gene. The CDR3 runs 13 residues. This CDR3 is CASSRTGGQPQHF. The CDR3 DNA is TGTGCCAGCAGTCGGACAGGTGGACAGCCCCAGCATTTT. The full variable domain, in which reference TRBV28 and TRBJ1-5 provide the parts outside the CDR3, is DVKVTQSSRYLVKRTGEKVFLECVQDMDHENMFWYRQDPGLGLRLIYFSYDVKMKEKGDIPEGYSVSREKKERFSLILESASTNQTSMYLCASSRTGGQPQHFGDGTRLSIL.

V gene TRBV30 combines with J gene TRBJ1-2, with D maybe TRBD1 (5 bases). Germline loops: CDR1 GTSNPN, CDR2 SVGIG (reference sequence). V was trimmed by 2 bases and J by 8 bases, leaving 9 bases between them. This CDR3 contains 11 residues. The CDR3 spells CAWSLNRGYTF. The CDR3 coding sequence is TGTGCCTGGAGTCTCAACAGGGGCTACACCTTC.

The chain carries TRBV18 and TRBJ1-1; possible D gene TRBD1, 6 bases. This CDR3 region has 17 residues. From germline, CDR1 is KGHSH and CDR2 LQKENI. V lost 0 bases, J lost 1 base, and 15 bases lay in between. In nucleotides, the CDR3 is TGTGCCAGCTCACCACCGAACCCACAGGGAAGGAACACTGAAGCTTTCTTT. Translating gives CASSPPNPQGRNTEAFF.

The rearrangement links TRBV6-5 to TRBJ1-2; D is unclear. The CDR3 consists of 15 residues. With 4 bases removed from V and 0 bases from J, the gap between germline ends came to 12 bases. The germline gives CDR1 MNHEY, CDR2 SVGAGI. The CDR3 DNA is TGTGCCAGCAGTTTCACCCAGGCAGCTAACTATGGCTACACCTTC. Encoded protein: CASSFTQAANYGYTF.

In this sample, this clone turned up a few times. V and J are TRBV9 and TRBJ2-1, with D tentatively TRBD2 (6 bases). Per the germline V gene, CDR1 is SGDLS and CDR2 is YYNGEE. V was pared by 1 base and J by 10 bases, with 9 bases between. The CDR3 consists of 12 residues. For the CDR3, the DNA is TGTGCCAGCAGCGTAAGGCGGGGCGAGCAGTTCTTC. Amino acid sequence: CASSVRRGEQFF.

This chain uses TRBV15 with TRBJ2-4; maybe TRBD1 (6 bases). V shed 5 bases and J shed 0 bases, with 20 bases lying between them. The CDR3 has 18 residues. Germline V lookup: CDR1 LNHNV, CDR2 YYDKDF (reference sequence). DNA of the CDR3: TGTGCCACCAGCTCGTTACCGGGACATCAATTAGCCAAAAACATTCAGTACTTC. It translates to CATSSLPGHQLAKNIQYF.

This clone appeared a single time. This rearrangement joins TRBV7-9 to TRBJ1-5; D gene uncertain. V was cut by 2 bases and J by 4 bases, with 9 bases left in between. CDR1 is SEHNR, CDR2 FQNEAQ, per germline (reference sequence). The CDR3 is 14 residues long. The CDR3 DNA reads as TGTGCCAGCAGCTTAATGGGAGAGAATCAGCCCCAGCATTTT. Translation gives CASSLMGENQPQHF.

The chain has TRBV7-9 and TRBJ2-2; D unclear. This CDR3 comprises 13 residues. Per germline, CDR1 SEHNR and CDR2 FQNEAQ (reference sequence). Trimming left V 1 base short and J 8 bases short, with 8 bases between. This CDR3 is CASSLVKEGELFF. CDR3 bases: TGTGCCAGCAGCTTAGTAAAGGAGGGGGAGCTGTTTTTT.

The count of this clone is one. The genes are TRBV18 and TRBJ2-1, with D possibly TRBD1 on 6 matching bases. The germline V gene encodes CDR1 KGHSH and CDR2 LQKENI. Trimming left V 3 bases short and J 3 bases short, with 9 bases between. This CDR3 contains 14 residues. The DNA for the CDR3 is TGTGCCAGCTCACCGATGACAGGCTACAATGAGCAGTTCTTC. This translates into CASSPMTGYNEQFF.

The CDR3 region has the DNA TGTGCCAGCCGCGGGAGCTCCTACAATGAGCAGTTCTTC. Protein: CASRGSSYNEQFF. The chain has TRBV11-3 and TRBJ2-1; 7 bases line up with TRBD2. Germline trimming cut 8 bases from V and 0 bases from J; bases unmatched to any gene: 1. Per germline, CDR1 SGHNT and CDR2 YENEEA. This CDR3 is 13 amino acids long.

The chain couples TRBV5-4 to TRBJ2-7; a weak D match, TRBD1 (5 bases). CDR1 and CDR2 (germline): SGHNT, YYREEE (reference sequence). This CDR3 region has 13 residues. V lost 4 bases, J lost 3 bases, and 11 bases lay in between. The CDR3 sequence: CASSIGAYYEQYF. The CDR3 DNA follows: TGTGCCAGCAGCATTGGGGCCTACTACGAGCAGTACTTC.

J is TRBJ1-2 and V is TRBV19, with a tentative D call TRBD1 (6 bases). Germline CDR1 is LNHDA and CDR2 is SQIVND (reference sequence). V lost 5 bases to trimming and J lost 4 bases, with 11 bases between them. CDR3 length: 13 residues. This CDR3 reads CASSYRVLYGYTF. CDR3 DNA sequence: TGTGCCAGTAGTTACAGGGTCCTCTATGGCTACACCTTC.

Here the CDR3 DNA reads TGCGCCAGCAGCCAAGATAGGCTTACAGGTTACGAGCAGTACTTC. This encodes CASSQDRLTGYEQYF. The chain employs TRBV4-1 and TRBJ2-7, with D possibly TRBD1 on 5 matching bases. Germline assignment: CDR1 MGHRA and CDR2 YSYEKL. V shed 0 bases and J shed 4 bases, with 13 bases lying between them. The CDR3 sequence is 15 residues long.

This clone has only a few counts. J is TRBJ1-5 and V is TRBV30, with 7 bases fitting TRBD1. Germline V lookup: CDR1 GTSNPN, CDR2 SVGIG (reference sequence). After removal of 4 bases from V and 6 bases from J, the junction contained 6 bases not matched to a gene. The CDR3 loop spans 13 amino acids. The CDR3 nucleotides read TGTGCCTGGACTAGGGACAGTACTCAGCCCCAGCATTTT. Translating it yields CAWTRDSTQPQHF.

The sample holds a few counts of this clone. The V call is TRBV19, the J call TRBJ1-1; 8 positions match TRBD1. In germline, CDR1 is LNHDA, CDR2 SQIVND (reference sequence). There are 15 residues in the CDR3. With V trimmed by 4 bases and J by 0 bases, 4 bases remained unmatched. In nucleotides, the CDR3 is TGTGCCAGTAGTAAGCGGGACAGGTTGAACACTGAAGCTTTCTTT. Translating gives CASSKRDRLNTEAFF.

V usage is TRBV9 and J usage is TRBJ1-2, with 7 bases identical to TRBD1. Germline values: CDR1 SGDLS, CDR2 YYNGEE. With 3 bases clipped from V and 2 bases from J, the junction kept 10 bases outside the gene matches. The CDR3 extends over 16 amino acids. CDR3 residues: CASSAAGTALNYGYTF. The CDR3, as DNA: TGTGCCAGCAGCGCGGCCGGGACAGCGTTAAACTATGGCTACACCTTC.

The gene calls are TRBV6-5 and TRBJ2-1, with 9 bases aligning to TRBD2. Trimming cost V 4 bases and J 2 bases; bases outside gene matches: 3. The CDR3 extends over 15 amino acids. CDR1 and CDR2 (germline): MNHEY, SVGAGI. The CDR3 DNA reads TGTGCCAGCAGTTTAGCGGGAGCAACCTACAATGAGCAGTTCTTC. Translation: CASSLAGATYNEQFF.

The chain carries TRBV5-1 and TRBJ1-3, with unresolved D. Deletions cut 0 bases from V and 2 bases from J, with 12 bases between. Germline V lookup: CDR1 SGHRS, CDR2 YFSETQ. The CDR3 totals 16 residues. The CDR3 sequence: CASSLGQAVPGNTIYF. CDR3 sequence (DNA): TGCGCCAGCAGCTTGGGGCAGGCCGTCCCTGGAAACACCATATATTTT.

The chain carries TRBV5-4 and TRBJ2-3; D remains ambiguous. The CDR3 is made up of 12 amino acids. V shed 6 bases and J shed 3 bases, with 8 bases lying between them. Per the germline V gene, CDR1 is SGHNT and CDR2 is YYREEE (reference sequence). CDR3 sequence (DNA): TGTGCCAGCACCCTAGGTACAGATACGCAGTATTTT. Protein sequence: CASTLGTDTQYF.

V and J are TRBV7-3 and TRBJ1-1; D remains ambiguous. The germline V gene has CDR1 SGHTA and CDR2 FQGTGA. Trimming stripped 3 bases from V and 8 bases from J, with 13 bases between. The CDR3 totals 13 residues. The CDR3 sequence: CASSLTPEGEAFF. As DNA, the CDR3 is TGTGCCAGCAGCTTGACACCCGAGGGCGAAGCTTTCTTT.

The sample holds one count of this clone. The chain carries TRBV5-6 and TRBJ2-4; 10 positions match TRBD2. Germline loops: CDR1 SGHDT, CDR2 YYEEEE. J was trimmed by 9 bases and V by 4 bases; bases with no gene match: 7. The CDR3 extends over 14 amino acids. CDR3 sequence: CASSASGSAGIQYF. The DNA for the CDR3 is TGTGCCAGCAGCGCTAGCGGGAGTGCGGGCATTCAGTACTTC.

This clone was detected only once. The rearrangement links TRBV25-1 to TRBJ2-1; possibly TRBD2 for D (7 bases). Trimming removed 10 bases at V and 5 bases at J, with 18 bases between. The CDR3 length is 14 residues. Germline values: CDR1 MGHDK, CDR2 SYGVNS. Here the CDR3 reads CATRRGPSDNEQFF. The CDR3 nucleotides read TGTGCCACCAGGCGGGGGCCGTCGGACAATGAGCAGTTCTTC.

The chain is built from TRBV25-1 and TRBJ2-7; D remains ambiguous. Trimming removed 4 bases from V and 3 bases from J, with 4 bases in between. Germline loops: CDR1 MGHDK, CDR2 SYGVNS. This CDR3 has 11 residues. The CDR3 reads CASSAGYEQYF. For the CDR3, the DNA is TGTGCCAGCAGTGCAGGCTACGAGCAGTACTTC.

This sequence joins TRBV5-1 and TRBJ1-3; D remains ambiguous. Germline V gene sequence: CDR1 SGHRS, CDR2 YFSETQ. V dropped 4 bases and J dropped 0 bases, with 8 bases sitting between them. This CDR3 has 14 amino acids. The CDR3 region has the DNA TGCGCCAGCAGCCCTAATTACTCTGGAAACACCATATATTTT. It translates to CASSPNYSGNTIYF.

The chain has TRBV11-3 and TRBJ1-2, with 8 bases lining up with TRBD1. Germline CDR1 reads SGHNT; CDR2 reads YENEEA. V lost 5 bases, J lost 6 bases, and 14 bases stayed unmatched. This CDR3 region has 16 residues. CDR3 DNA: TGTGCCAGCAGCCGCCGGGTGGCAGGGGGCGGGAATGGCTACACCTTC. Its protein product is CASSRRVAGGGNGYTF. The whole variable domain, filled in from reference TRBV11-3 and TRBJ1-2, reads EAGVVQSPRYKIIEKKQPVAFWCNPISGHNTLYWYLQNLGQGPELLIRYENEEAVDDSQLPKDRFSAERLKGVDSTLKIQPAELGDSAVYLCASSRRVAGGGNGYTFGSGTRLTVV.

The chain joins TRBV4-1 to TRBJ2-7, with D unclear. CDR1 and CDR2 from the germline V gene are MGHRA and YSYEKL. With 2 bases removed from V and 5 bases from J, the gap between germline ends came to 16 bases. The CDR3 contains 15 residues. The DNA for the CDR3 is TGCGCCAGCAGCCAACCAAGAGGTCTTCTAGACGAGCAGTACTTC. This encodes CASSQPRGLLDEQYF.

This rearrangement joins TRBV2 to TRBJ2-3; TRBD2 matches at 8 bases. The CDR3 runs to 15 residues. The germline gives CDR1 SNHLY, CDR2 FYNNEI. The V segment lost 6 bases and the J segment 3 bases; nucleotides outside the gene matches: 8. CDR3 protein: CASRREIAGTDTQYF. In DNA form, the CDR3 reads TGTGCCAGCAGAAGAGAAATAGCGGGAACAGATACGCAGTATTTT. The full variable domain, in which reference TRBV2 and TRBJ2-3 provide the parts outside the CDR3, is EPEVTQTPSHQVTQMGQEVILRCVPISNHLYFYWYRQILGQKVEFLVSFYNNEISEKSEIFDDQFSVERPDGSNFTLKIRSTKLEDSAMYFCASRREIAGTDTQYFGPGTRLTVL.

The J gene is TRBJ2-4, the V gene TRBV9, with 14 nucleotides matching TRBD2. CDR1 and CDR2 from the germline V gene are SGDLS and YYNGEE. V lost 3 bases and J lost 9; bases outside the gene matches: 11. The CDR3 is made up of 17 amino acids. The CDR3 coding sequence is TGTGCCAGCAGCGCAGGGACTAGCGGGGGCTTAATTTCCATTCAGTACTTC. As protein: CASSAGTSGGLISIQYF.

This chain connects TRBV7-9 to TRBJ2-5; tentative D call: TRBD2 (5 bases). CDR1 and CDR2 (germline): SEHNR, FQNEAQ (reference sequence). The CDR3 is made up of 15 amino acids. Trimming removed 2 bases at V and 5 bases at J, with 15 bases between. The CDR3 DNA reads TGTGCCAGCAGCTTAAGTACGGGCTGGAGGGAGACCCAGTACTTC. It is translated as CASSLSTGWRETQYF.

The CDR3 spells CASSFGLAGNEQFF. DNA of the CDR3: TGTGCCAGCAGCTTTGGGCTAGCCGGCAATGAGCAGTTCTTC. This rearrangement joins TRBV7-2 to TRBJ2-1; D may be TRBD2 (5 bases). Looked up from germline, CDR1 is SGHTA and CDR2 is FQGNSA. V was pared by 3 bases and J by 6 bases, with 12 bases between. The CDR3 extends over 14 amino acids.